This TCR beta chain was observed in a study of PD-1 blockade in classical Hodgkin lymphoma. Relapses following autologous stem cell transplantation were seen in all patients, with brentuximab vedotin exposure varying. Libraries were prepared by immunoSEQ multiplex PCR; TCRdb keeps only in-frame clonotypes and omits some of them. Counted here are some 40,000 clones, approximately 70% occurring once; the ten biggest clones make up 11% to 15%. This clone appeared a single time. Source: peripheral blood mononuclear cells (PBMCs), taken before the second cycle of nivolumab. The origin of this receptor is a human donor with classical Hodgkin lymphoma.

CDR3 sequence reads: CASSFVITEAFF. The CDR3 DNA sequence: TGTGCCAGCAGTTTTGTTATCACTGAAGCTTTCTTT. The V and J genes are TRBV28 and TRBJ1-1; D ambiguous. The length of the CDR3 is 12 residues. In germline, CDR1 is MDHEN, CDR2 SYDVKM. The V and J ends lost 3 bases and 4 bases respectively, with 6 bases between them. Combining the CDR3 with reference TRBV28 and TRBJ1-1 gives the whole variable domain DVKVTQSSRYLVKRTGEKVFLECVQDMDHENMFWYRQDPGLGLRLIYFSYDVKMKEKGDIPEGYSVSREKKERFSLILESASTNQTSMYLCASSFVITEAFFGQGTRLTVV.